This T cell receptor (beta chain) came from a study of radiation and T cells in renal cell carcinoma. The germline V gene has CDR1 LGHNA and CDR2 YSLEER. This CDR3 has 17 amino acids. Deletions cut 0 bases from V and 0 bases from J, with 12 bases between. The repertoire was sequenced with immunoSEQ multiplex PCR; TCRdb's copy has only in-frame clones and lacks some. The sample holds over 120,000 clones, less than 90% seen once. Described time point: blood 4 weeks post-SBRT, at nephrectomy. Treatment reported: 15 Gy SBRT to primary tumor, nephrectomy 4 weeks later. The source of this sequence is a woman aged 45-60 years with renal cell carcinoma. This chain links TRBV4-3 with TRBJ2-4, with D unclear. Sample: blood, taken from a patient whose treatment included radiotherapy and nephrectomy. The CDR3 reads CASSQEDGALAKNIQYF. The CDR3 DNA sequence: TGCGCCAGCAGCCAAGAGGATGGAGCGTTAGCCAAAAACATTCAGTACTTC.